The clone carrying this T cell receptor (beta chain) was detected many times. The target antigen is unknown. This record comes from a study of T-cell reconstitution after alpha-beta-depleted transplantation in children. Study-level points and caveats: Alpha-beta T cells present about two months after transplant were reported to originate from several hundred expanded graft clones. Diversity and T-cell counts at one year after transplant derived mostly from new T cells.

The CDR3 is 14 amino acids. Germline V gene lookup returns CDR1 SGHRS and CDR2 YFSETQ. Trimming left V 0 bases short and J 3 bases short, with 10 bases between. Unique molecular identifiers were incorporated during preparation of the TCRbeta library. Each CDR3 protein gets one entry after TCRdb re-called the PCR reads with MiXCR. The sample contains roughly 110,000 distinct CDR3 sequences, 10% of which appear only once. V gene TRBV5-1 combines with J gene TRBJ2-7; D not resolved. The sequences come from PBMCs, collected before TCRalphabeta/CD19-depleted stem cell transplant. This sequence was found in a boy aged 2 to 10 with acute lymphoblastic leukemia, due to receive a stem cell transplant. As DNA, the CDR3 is TGCGCCAGCAGCTTGGGGCTAGTCAGCTACGAGCAGTACTTC. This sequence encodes CASSLGLVSYEQYF.